This T cell receptor (beta chain) was sequenced during a study of naive and memory T cell subsets listed by TCRdb under 2017. Some background on the complete study: The figure summarizing these samples reported about 10 blood donors, 7 tuberculin skin test biopsies and 3 saline control biopsies. PCR2 was typically a SYBR Green qPCR stopped at a set threshold; low-input samples could instead use end-point PCR (about 6 cycles). Skin biopsies were collected from tuberculin skin test sites or from saline-injected control sites and were processed for RNA extraction as previously described. On the study overall, not on this receptor specifically: The paper did not give details of skin biopsy collection and RNA processing, instead referencing earlier studies for those details. The RNA-based method was acknowledged as potentially sensitive to TCR transcript changes with T cell activation and differentiation. TCR sequences were reportedly recovered from both skin biopsy types, with far more TCRs at tuberculin skin test sites.

As concerns this clonotype: The target of this receptor is not known. No base quality information exists; no much larger clone differs at one position.

The library was generated by UMI-ligation and nested PCR. The ligated cDNA was amplified by four rounds of PCR, in which nested alpha and beta constant region primers were used together with the SP2 primer. TCR RNA was reverse transcribed with SuperScript IV using alpha and beta constant region primers for the blood and skin samples. Using T4 RNA ligase 1, an oligonucleotide carrying both the Illumina SP2 primer and a UMI was ligated onto the 3' end of the cDNA. To prevent hairpin formation, the 12-nucleotide UMI was made up of two random hexamers with an eight-base spacer between them. From the second PCR onward, the TCR alpha and beta chain libraries were handled separately, and dual indexing was used for multiplexing. After pooling, the indexed libraries were analyzed by capillary electrophoresis and sequenced on either an Illumina MiSeq or NextSeq. Libraries were spiked with PhiX DNA at about 5-7.5% so that base diversity was increased and cluster recognition was improved. The published analysis was carried out like this. Demultiplexor pulled UMIs out of read 2, joined the UMIs with the TCR sequence from read 1, and separated reads according to sample indices. V and J genes and V-J junctions were identified by Decombinator, and each TCR was assigned a five-part identifier that included V and J deletions. Collapsinator used UMIs to correct sequencing errors and PCR amplification heterogeneity, yielding UMI-based abundance per TCR. Identifiers were converted to nucleotide sequence by CDR3Translator and translated to amino acids, and CDR3 regions were extracted on the basis of terminal motifs. After normalization to the amount of input RNA, the error-corrected alpha and beta TCR counts from blood and from skin were compared. TCRdb passed the public sequencing reads through fastp at Q25 and MiXCR, retaining productive beta sequences. Rows with one shared CDR3 protein collapse into an entry with the most common genes and DNA. The V and J calls reflect TCRdb's pipeline rather than the authors' work. The sample yields some 670 distinct CDR3 sequences; over 4.5% were counted once. About 15% of the sample is held by the ten biggest clonotypes.

A robust, sensitive protocol for the amplification, sequencing and analysis of TCRs was described in the study, in which 3' ligation of a UMI-containing oligonucleotide to TCR cDNA was used. Total RNA was used without cell sorting and was treated with RQ1 DNase before reverse transcription, with a target input of roughly 1 to 1,100 ng. To check how robust the pipeline was in samples where T cells make up a minority population, libraries were built from skin biopsies and whole blood. The germline V gene specifies SGHTA as CDR1 and FQGNSA as CDR2. Reading from cysteine to phenylalanine, the CDR3 counts 13 amino acids. Just CDR3 DNA is preserved here, 39 bases in frame from base 1. V is cut by 2 bases and J by 4 bases, and the space between the germline ends is 7 bases.

The chain was built from TRBV7-2 and TRBJ2-3, with a tentative D gene TRBD2 over 6 matching bases. Sample: skin, taken from a tuberculin skin test site or a saline-injected site (not recorded which). The receptor was derived from an adult in good health. The bases are TGTGCCAGCAGCTTAACTAGCTCAGATACGCAGTATTTT. Translation gives CASSLTSSDTQYF.